Sequencing of this TCR beta chain was carried out in a study of OX40 agonist ivuxolimab in advanced cancers. Study context: Partial responses were seen in three patients, one with hepatocellular carcinoma and two with cutaneous melanoma.

Produced via immunoSEQ multiplex PCR; TCRdb's table is partial and in-frame only. This table holds under 100,000 clones, around nine tenths found once. The CDR3 runs to 11 residues. Germline CDR1 GTSNPN, CDR2 SVGIG (reference sequence). Deletions cut 5 bases from V and 3 bases from J, with 4 bases between. The starting material was CD4+ or CD8+ T cells sorted from blood, obtained in a trial of the OX40 agonist ivuxolimab. The J gene is TRBJ1-4, the V gene TRBV30; D gene unclear. The clonotype was recovered from an adult with an advanced solid tumor such as melanoma, head and neck, liver or kidney cancer. The CDR3 nucleotides read TGTGCCTGGGGACCTAATGAAAAACTGTTTTTT. It yields the protein CAWGPNEKLFF.